This T cell receptor (beta chain) is from a study of T-cell reconstitution after alpha-beta-depleted transplantation in children. Study outcomes and limitations: After one year, T-cell counts and TCRbeta diversity mostly came from new T cells.

As regards this clonotype: Its antigen is undetermined.

For TCRbeta, the library was prepared with unique molecular identifiers. MiXCR, applied by TCRdb to the PCR reads, yields one record per CDR3 protein. Here the sample spans 250,000 to 400,000 distinct CDR3 sequences, around 25% being singletons. The material sequenced was PBMCs, mostly from graft donor cells, taken 180 days after TCRalphabeta/CD19-depleted stem cell transplant. The TCR was taken from a male patient between 5 and 17 years old who had a stem cell transplant for acute lymphoblastic leukemia, so the T cells may come from the graft donor.

CDR3 nucleotides: TGTGCCATCACCCGGACAGGGGAAGAGACCCAGTACTTC. It codes for CAITRTGEETQYF. The gene calls are TRBV10-3 and TRBJ2-5; 9 bases are a match to TRBD1. Trimming at V came to 7 bases and at J to 3 bases, leaving 3 bases not matched to a gene. The CDR3 is 13 amino acids. Germline CDR1 reads ENHRY; CDR2 reads SYGVKD.